This is a list of T cell receptor beta chains from one sample in a study of cytomegalovirus exposure and HLA in healthy donors. The repertoire was sequenced with immunoSEQ multiplex PCR; TCRdb's copy has only in-frame clones and lacks some. Here the sample spans more than 95,000 clones, almost 70% being singletons. The sample consisted of PBMCs. All receptors come from a man aged 25-45 years in good health and CMV-seronegative. The CDR3 runs from the conserved cysteine through the conserved F or W. Fields, in order: CDR3 protein, CDR3 DNA, J gene, D gene, V gene, clone size. A D gene is named only where the DNA matches it firmly. Expanded clones get a size class; other rows say once, few or many, or leave the size out.

CASSLTWQSVSNYGYTF TGTGCCAGCAGCCTTACATGGCAATCAGTTTCTAACTATGGCTACACCTTC TRBJ1-2 NA TRBV7-2 NA
CASSPGTGSSTDTQYF TGTGCCAGCAGCCCCGGGACAGGATCTAGCACAGATACGCAGTATTTT TRBJ2-3 TRBD1 TRBV14 NA
CASSPLDSANYGYTF TGTGCCAGCAGTCCCCTGGACAGTGCTAACTATGGCTACACCTTC TRBJ1-2 NA TRBV27 NA
CASSQDTSDSDTQYF TGCGCCAGCAGCCAAGATACTAGTGACTCAGATACGCAGTATTTT TRBJ2-3 NA TRBV4-3 NA
CASLPGQGDGYTF TGTGCCAGCCTCCCAGGACAGGGGGACGGCTACACCTTC TRBJ1-2 TRBD1 TRBV6-6 NA
CASSPQGIGTGELFF TGTGCCAGCAGCCCGCAGGGTATAGGGACCGGGGAGCTGTTTTTT TRBJ2-2 NA TRBV7-2 NA
CASSWKRASGGREQFF TGTGCCAGCAGCTGGAAGAGGGCTAGCGGAGGGCGTGAGCAGTTCTTC TRBJ2-1 TRBD2 TRBV7-2 NA
CASSLLEYGYTF TGTGCCAGCAGTTTATTGGAGTATGGCTACACCTTC TRBJ1-2 NA TRBV28 NA
CASSSYSGEGETQYF TGTGCCAGCAGCTCATATTCAGGGGAGGGCGAGACCCAGTACTTC TRBJ2-5 NA TRBV9 NA
CASSYSSPYEQYF TGTGCCAGCAGTTACTCGTCTCCCTACGAACAGTACTTC TRBJ2-5 NA TRBV6-5 NA
CASSLEWGEETQYF TGCGCCAGCAGCTTGGAGTGGGGAGAAGAGACCCAGTACTTC TRBJ2-5 NA TRBV5-1 NA
CASSSWRDRVHEQYF TGCGCCAGCAGCTCATGGCGGGACAGGGTCCACGAGCAGTACTTC TRBJ2-7 TRBD1 TRBV23-1 NA
CASSALQGLGTEAFF TGTGCCAGCAGCGCTCTACAGGGTCTTGGGACTGAAGCTTTCTTT TRBJ1-1 NA TRBV11-3 NA
CASSLGGVDSYEQYF TGCGCCAGCAGCTTGGGGGGAGTAGACTCCTACGAGCAGTACTTC TRBJ2-7 NA TRBV5-1 NA
CASSERQRSSGNTIYF TGTGCCAGCAGTGAAAGGCAGCGCAGCTCTGGAAACACCATATATTTT TRBJ1-3 NA TRBV2 once
CASSPRQGQETQYF TGTGCCAGCAGCCCCCGACAGGGCCAAGAGACCCAGTACTTC TRBJ2-5 TRBD1 TRBV7-8 NA
CASSQSSDSSYEQYF TGTGCCAGCAGCCAGAGCTCAGACAGCTCCTACGAGCAGTACTTC TRBJ2-7 NA TRBV4-2 NA
CASSITIGTVKETQYF TGTGCCAGCAGCATCACAATAGGGACAGTAAAAGAGACCCAGTACTTC TRBJ2-5 TRBD1 TRBV11-2 NA
CASSLEARGFSGNTIYF TGCGCCAGCAGCTTGGAGGCCAGGGGATTCTCTGGAAACACCATATATTTT TRBJ1-3 NA TRBV5-1 few
CASRIHLDSQNTEAFF TGCGCCAGCCGAATTCATTTGGACAGTCAGAACACTGAAGCTTTCTTT TRBJ1-1 NA TRBV5-1 NA
CASSLRGQSYGYTF TGTGCCAGCAGTTTAAGGGGACAGTCGTATGGCTACACCTTC TRBJ1-2 TRBD1 TRBV28 NA
CASSPASPAGTYEQYF TGTGCCAGCAGCCCCGCTTCCCCCGCAGGAACCTACGAGCAGTACTTC TRBJ2-7 NA TRBV5-5 NA
CASSQGQGTDTQYF TGTGCCAGCAGCCAAGGACAGGGCACAGATACGCAGTATTTT TRBJ2-3 TRBD1 TRBV11-3 once
CASSYGRSSYNEQFF TGTGCCAGCAGTTATGGTCGGAGCTCCTACAATGAGCAGTTCTTC TRBJ2-1 NA TRBV6-6 NA
CSVKDRGSFNEQFF TGCAGCGTCAAAGACAGGGGGTCCTTCAATGAGCAGTTCTTC TRBJ2-1 TRBD1 TRBV29-1 NA
CASSLGGGVVEQYF TGTGCCAGCAGCTTAGGCGGGGGGGTCGTCGAGCAGTACTTC TRBJ2-7 TRBD2 TRBV7-2 few
CASSVYAGEQFF TGTGCCAGCAGCGTATACGCCGGTGAGCAGTTCTTC TRBJ2-1 NA TRBV9 NA
CAKTGYGYTF TGTGCCAAAACAGGGTATGGCTACACCTTC TRBJ1-2 NA TRBV2 NA
CASKPPGLALNEQFF TGTGCCAGCAAGCCACCGGGACTAGCATTGAATGAGCAGTTCTTC TRBJ2-1 NA TRBV21-1 NA